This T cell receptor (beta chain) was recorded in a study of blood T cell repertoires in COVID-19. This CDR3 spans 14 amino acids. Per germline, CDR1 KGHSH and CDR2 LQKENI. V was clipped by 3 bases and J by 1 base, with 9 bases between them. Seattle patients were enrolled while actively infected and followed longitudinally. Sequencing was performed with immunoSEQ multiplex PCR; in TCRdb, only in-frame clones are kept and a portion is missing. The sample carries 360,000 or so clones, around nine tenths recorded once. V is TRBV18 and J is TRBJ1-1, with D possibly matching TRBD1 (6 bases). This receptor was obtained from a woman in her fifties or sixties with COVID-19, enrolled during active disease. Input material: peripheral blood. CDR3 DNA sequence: TGTGCCAGCTCACCGGGACATACGAACACTGAAGCTTTCTTT. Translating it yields CASSPGHTNTEAFF.